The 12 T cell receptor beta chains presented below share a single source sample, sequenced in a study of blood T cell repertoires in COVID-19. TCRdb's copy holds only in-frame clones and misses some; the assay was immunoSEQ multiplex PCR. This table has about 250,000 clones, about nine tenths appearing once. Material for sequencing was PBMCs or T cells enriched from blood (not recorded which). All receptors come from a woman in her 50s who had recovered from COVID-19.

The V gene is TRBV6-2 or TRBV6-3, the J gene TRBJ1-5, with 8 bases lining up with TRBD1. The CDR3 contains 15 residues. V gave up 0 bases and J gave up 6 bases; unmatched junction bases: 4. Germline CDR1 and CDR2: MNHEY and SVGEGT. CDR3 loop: CASSYSGQGTQPQHF. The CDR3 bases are TGTGCCAGCAGTTACTCCGGACAGGGTACTCAGCCCCAGCATTTT.

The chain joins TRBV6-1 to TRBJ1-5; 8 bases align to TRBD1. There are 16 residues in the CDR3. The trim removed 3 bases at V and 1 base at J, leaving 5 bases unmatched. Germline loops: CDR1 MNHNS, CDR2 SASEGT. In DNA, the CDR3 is TGTGCCAGCAGTGAGAACAGGGGGTCGAGCAATCAGCCCCAGCATTTT. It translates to CASSENRGSSNQPQHF.

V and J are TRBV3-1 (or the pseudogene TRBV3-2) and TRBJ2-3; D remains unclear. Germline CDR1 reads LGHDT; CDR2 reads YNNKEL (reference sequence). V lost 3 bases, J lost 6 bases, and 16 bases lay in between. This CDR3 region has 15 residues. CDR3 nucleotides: TGTGCCAGCAGCCAGACGACTTCCCCACTGGATACGCAGTATTTT. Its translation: CASSQTTSPLDTQYF.

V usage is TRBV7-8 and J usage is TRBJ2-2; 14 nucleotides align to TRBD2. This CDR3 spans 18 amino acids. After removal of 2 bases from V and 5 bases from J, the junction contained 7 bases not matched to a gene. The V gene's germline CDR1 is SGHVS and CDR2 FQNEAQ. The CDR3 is CASSLYETSGRGTGELFF. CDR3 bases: TGTGCCAGCAGCTTATACGAGACTAGCGGGAGGGGTACCGGGGAGCTGTTTTTT.

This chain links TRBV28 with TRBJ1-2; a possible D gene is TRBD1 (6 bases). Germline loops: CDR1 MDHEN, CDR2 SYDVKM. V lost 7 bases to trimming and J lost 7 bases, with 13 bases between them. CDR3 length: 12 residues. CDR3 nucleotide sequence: TGTGCCAGCAATTTGCGAGGGGGTGGCTACACCTTC. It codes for CASNLRGGGYTF.

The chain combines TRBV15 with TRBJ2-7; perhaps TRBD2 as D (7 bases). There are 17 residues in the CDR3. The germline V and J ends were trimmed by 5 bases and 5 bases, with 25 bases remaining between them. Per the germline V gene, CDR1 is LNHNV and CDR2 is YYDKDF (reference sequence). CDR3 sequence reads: CATSGSRGADWGHEQYF. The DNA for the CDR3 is TGTGCCACCAGCGGGTCTCGGGGGGCAGATTGGGGCCACGAGCAGTACTTC.

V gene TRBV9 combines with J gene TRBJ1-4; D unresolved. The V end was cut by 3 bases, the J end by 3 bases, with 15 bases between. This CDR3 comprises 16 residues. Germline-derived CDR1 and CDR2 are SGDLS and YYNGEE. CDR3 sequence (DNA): TGTGCCAGCAGCGCACAACCTCGAGGGCCTAATGAAAAACTGTTTTTT. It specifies CASSAQPRGPNEKLFF.

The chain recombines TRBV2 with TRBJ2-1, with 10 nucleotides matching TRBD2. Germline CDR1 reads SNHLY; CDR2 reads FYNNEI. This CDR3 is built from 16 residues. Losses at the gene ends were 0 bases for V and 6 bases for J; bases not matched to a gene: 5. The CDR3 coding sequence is TGTGCCAGCAGTGAAGCACAGCGGGAGGGCCCCAATGAGCAGTTCTTC. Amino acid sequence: CASSEAQREGPNEQFF.

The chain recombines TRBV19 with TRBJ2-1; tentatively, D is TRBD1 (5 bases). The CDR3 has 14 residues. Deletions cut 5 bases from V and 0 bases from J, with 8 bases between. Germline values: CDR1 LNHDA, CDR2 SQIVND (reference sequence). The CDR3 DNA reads TGTGCCAGTAGTGGACACCTCTCCTACAATGAGCAGTTCTTC. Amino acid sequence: CASSGHLSYNEQFF.

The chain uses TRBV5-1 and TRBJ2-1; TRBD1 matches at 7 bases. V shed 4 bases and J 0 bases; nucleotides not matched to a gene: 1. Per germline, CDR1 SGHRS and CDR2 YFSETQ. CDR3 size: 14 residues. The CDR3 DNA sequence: TGCGCCAGCAGCCGACAGGGCTCCTACAATGAGCAGTTCTTC. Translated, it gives CASSRQGSYNEQFF.

CDR3 region: CASSLSLQPNQPQHF. CDR3 coding DNA: TGTGCCAGCAGCCTTAGCCTGCAGCCGAATCAGCCCCAGCATTTT. This rearrangement joins TRBV7-2 to TRBJ1-5, with unresolved D. V lost 5 bases and J 4 bases, leaving 15 bases between the germline ends. Germline V gives CDR1 SGHTA, CDR2 FQGNSA. The CDR3 consists of 15 residues.

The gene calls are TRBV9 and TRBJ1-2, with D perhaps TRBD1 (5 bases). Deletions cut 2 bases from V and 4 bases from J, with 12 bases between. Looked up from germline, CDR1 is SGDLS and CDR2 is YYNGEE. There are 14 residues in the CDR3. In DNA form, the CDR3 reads TGTGCCAGCAGCGTTGATCAGGGAACCTATGGCTACACCTTC. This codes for CASSVDQGTYGYTF.